The rows below give T cell receptor beta chains drawn from one sample of a study of shared clonotypes between healthy human individuals. The method was immunoSEQ multiplex PCR; TCRdb's version includes in-frame clones alone and lacks a portion of them. The sample holds some 2,500,000 clones; about nine tenths are singletons and the top ten take 0.37%. Sequencing input: naive CD4+ T cells from PBMCs. The receptor set was obtained from a man in his late teens or twenties in good health. Some clones in this sample may be carry-over from other donors' samples. Both conserved end residues are part of each CDR3. The D gene is left open where the match is weak. Only part of the rows carry a size: once, few, many, or a class if the clone is expanded.

V: TRBV9
D: TRBD1
size: .
J: TRBJ1-2
DNA: TGTGCCAGCAGCGTCCGCGGGGGAGGGGGCGCGGTAAACTATGGCTACACCTTC
CDR3: CASSVRGGGGAVNYGYTF

V: TRBV28
D: .
size: once
J: TRBJ1-3
DNA: TGTGCCACCTTCCCCGAGCCGGGGTCTGGAAACACCATATATTTT
CDR3: CATFPEPGSGNTIYF

V: TRBV5-1
D: TRBD2
size: .
J: TRBJ2-7
DNA: TGCGCCAGCAGCGGTCAGACTAGCGAAAACTACGAGCAGTACTTC
CDR3: CASSGQTSENYEQYF

V: TRBV6-6
D: .
size: .
J: TRBJ1-3
DNA: TGTGCCAGCAGTTACTCAGGGACGATTGGAAACACCATATATTTT
CDR3: CASSYSGTIGNTIYF

V: TRBV19
D: TRBD2
size: .
J: TRBJ2-7
DNA: TGTGCCAACCCAGGGCTAGCGGAAAATTACGAGCAGTACTTC
CDR3: CANPGLAENYEQYF

V: TRBV2
D: .
size: .
J: TRBJ2-7
DNA: TGTGCCAGCAGTTGGGCCCTTCAGTTTAATGGCTACGAGCAGTACTTC
CDR3: CASSWALQFNGYEQYF

V: TRBV30
D: TRBD2
size: .
J: TRBJ2-7
DNA: TGTGCCTGGAGTGAAACCAAGGGACTAGCGGGAGACTACGAGCAGTACTTC
CDR3: CAWSETKGLAGDYEQYF

V: TRBV5-1
D: .
size: .
J: TRBJ1-1
DNA: TGCGCCAGCAGCTTTTCAATACGGATGAACACTGAAGCTTTCTTT
CDR3: CASSFSIRMNTEAFF

V: TRBV2
D: TRBD2
size: .
J: TRBJ2-3
DNA: TGTGCCAGCAGTGACCCCGGACTAGCGGGAGGGCTCCCCACAGATACGCAGTATTTT
CDR3: CASSDPGLAGGLPTDTQYF

V: TRBV7-3
D: TRBD1
size: .
J: TRBJ2-3
DNA: TGTGCCAGCAGCTCCCAAGGGGGCGGTACAGATACGCAGTATTTT
CDR3: CASSSQGGGTDTQYF

V: TRBV18
D: .
size: once
J: TRBJ1-3
DNA: TGTGCCAGCTCAGAACATTCCGAACCCGGAAACACCATATATTTT
CDR3: CASSEHSEPGNTIYF

V: TRBV7-3
D: .
size: .
J: TRBJ2-5
DNA: TGTGCCAGCAGCTTAACACGACAAGAGACCCAGTACTTC
CDR3: CASSLTRQETQYF

V: TRBV28
D: .
size: .
J: TRBJ1-1
DNA: TGTGCCAGCAGTCCGACCTCGGGACACCTAAACACTGAAGCTTTCTTT
CDR3: CASSPTSGHLNTEAFF

V: TRBV27
D: .
size: .
J: TRBJ1-1
DNA: TGTGCCAGCAGTTCCAGTGGGGTCGTGGTCACTGAAGCTTTCTTT
CDR3: CASSSSGVVVTEAFF

V: TRBV4-2
D: TRBD2
size: .
J: TRBJ2-5
DNA: TGTGCCAGCAGCCAAGGTAGAACTAGCGGGGAGATGGGAGAGACCCAGTACTTC
CDR3: CASSQGRTSGEMGETQYF

V: TRBV11-1
D: .
size: .
J: TRBJ2-3
DNA: TGTGCCTCCAAGGGAGCACTCAGCACAGATACGCAGTATTTT
CDR3: CASKGALSTDTQYF